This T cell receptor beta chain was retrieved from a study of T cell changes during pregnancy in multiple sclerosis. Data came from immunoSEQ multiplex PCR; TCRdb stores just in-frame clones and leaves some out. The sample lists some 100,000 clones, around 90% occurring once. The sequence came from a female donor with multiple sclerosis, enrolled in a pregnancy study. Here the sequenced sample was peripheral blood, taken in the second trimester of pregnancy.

The CDR3 is CASSFNTGMNTEAFF. CDR3 in DNA: TGTGCCAGCAGCTTTAATACAGGGATGAACACTGAAGCTTTCTTT. The genes are TRBV5-4 and TRBJ1-1; D may be TRBD1 (6 bases). Trimming stripped 2 bases from V and 0 bases from J, with 11 bases between. CDR3 length: 15 residues. The germline CDR1 and CDR2 sequences are SGHNT and YYREEE (reference sequence).